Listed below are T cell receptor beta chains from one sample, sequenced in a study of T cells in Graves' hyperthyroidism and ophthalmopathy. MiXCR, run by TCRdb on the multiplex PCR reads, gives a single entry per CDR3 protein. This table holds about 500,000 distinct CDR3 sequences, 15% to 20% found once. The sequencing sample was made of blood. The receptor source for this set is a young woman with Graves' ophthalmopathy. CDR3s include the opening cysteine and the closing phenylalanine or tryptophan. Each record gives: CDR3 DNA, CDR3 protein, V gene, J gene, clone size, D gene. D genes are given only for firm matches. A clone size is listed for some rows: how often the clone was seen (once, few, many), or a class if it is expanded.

DNA: TGCAGCGTTGAACAAGGCCCGATTTACAATGAGCAGTTCTTC; CDR3: CSVEQGPIYNEQFF; V: TRBV29-1; J: TRBJ2-1; size: NA; D: NA
DNA: TGCAGTGCTAGAGATCGGGCCAGAAGCACAGATACGCAGTATTTT; CDR3: CSARDRARSTDTQYF; V: TRBV20-1; J: TRBJ2-3; size: NA; D: NA
DNA: TGTGCCAGCAGTTACTCGAAGGCGGAGGCCCAGTACTTC; CDR3: CASSYSKAEAQYF; V: TRBV6-2/TRBV6-3; J: TRBJ2-5; size: few; D: NA
DNA: TGTGCCAGCAGTTCCCCGGAATCCCTTTCAGGGTACAATGAGCAGTTCTTC; CDR3: CASSSPESLSGYNEQFF; V: TRBV12-3/TRBV12-4; J: TRBJ2-1; size: many; D: NA
DNA: TGCGGTTTGTACGAACTGGACACTGAAGCTTTCTTT; CDR3: CGLYELDTEAFF; V: TRBV6-1; J: TRBJ1-1; size: few; D: NA
DNA: TGTGCCAGCAGAGCAGATGGGACCTCCCGTGAGACCCAGTACTTC; CDR3: CASRADGTSRETQYF; V: TRBV27; J: TRBJ2-5; size: many; D: NA
DNA: TGTGCCAGCAGGGACCCGGACTTAGACTACAATGAGCAGTTCTTC; CDR3: CASRDPDLDYNEQFF; V: TRBV2; J: TRBJ2-1; size: many; D: NA
DNA: TGTGCCAGCAGCTTGGCAGTTCCCTACGAGCAGTACTTC; CDR3: CASSLAVPYEQYF; V: TRBV5-8; J: TRBJ2-7; size: NA; D: NA
DNA: TGCAGTGCCGTGTTCGCCCCCTACGAGCAGTACTTC; CDR3: CSAVFAPYEQYF; V: TRBV20-1; J: TRBJ2-7; size: many; D: NA
DNA: TGTGCCAGCAGCTTAGCTCGGGAGCACTATGGCTACACCTTC; CDR3: CASSLAREHYGYTF; V: TRBV7-2; J: TRBJ1-2; size: many; D: NA
DNA: TGCGCCAGCAGCCAAGATAGGACCACAGATACGCAGTATTTT; CDR3: CASSQDRTTDTQYF; V: TRBV4-1; J: TRBJ2-3; size: few; D: NA
DNA: TGTGCCAGCAGCGGTTTTCAGCGTCTGGACACCGGGGAGCTGTTTTTT; CDR3: CASSGFQRLDTGELFF; V: TRBV12-3/TRBV12-4; J: TRBJ2-2; size: NA; D: NA
DNA: TGTGCCAGCAGCCAAGGTAGATCTAGCACAGATACGCAGTATTTT; CDR3: CASSQGRSSTDTQYF; V: TRBV3-1; J: TRBJ2-3; size: many; D: NA
DNA: TGTGCCAGCAGCGCTCGGCGGGAGTTCCAAGAGACCCAGTACTTC; CDR3: CASSARREFQETQYF; V: TRBV11-2; J: TRBJ2-5; size: many; D: TRBD2
DNA: TGTGCCAGCAGTGAATTGGGACACCGACTAACCGGGCTGAACACTGAAGCTTTCTTT; CDR3: CASSELGHRLTGLNTEAFF; V: TRBV25-1; J: TRBJ1-1; size: NA; D: NA
DNA: TGTGCCAGTAGTATGGGGAGAGCGGGAGAAGAGACCCAGTACTTC; CDR3: CASSMGRAGEETQYF; V: TRBV19; J: TRBJ2-5; size: NA; D: TRBD2
DNA: TGTGCCAGCAGTTTAGGGGGGACACTTTCACCCCTCCACTTT; CDR3: CASSLGGTLSPLHF; V: TRBV28; J: TRBJ1-6; size: many; D: NA
DNA: TGTGCCATCAGTGAGTCCGGTGGTACCACCGGGGAGCTGTTTTTT; CDR3: CAISESGGTTGELFF; V: TRBV10-3; J: TRBJ2-2; size: many; D: NA
DNA: TGTGCCAGCAGTAAAAAAAGTTTCAAGCGGTACCAAGAGACCCAGTACTTC; CDR3: CASSKKSFKRYQETQYF; V: TRBV28; J: TRBJ2-5; size: many; D: NA
DNA: TGCAGTGCTAGACTGGAGATGCTAGCGGGATACGAGCAGTACTTC; CDR3: CSARLEMLAGYEQYF; V: TRBV20-1; J: TRBJ2-7; size: many; D: TRBD2
DNA: TGCGCCAGCAGCCCCCGGCCCGCGCAAGGGAGGGGGGGCACAGATACGCAGTATTTT; CDR3: CASSPRPAQGRGGTDTQYF; V: TRBV4-1; J: TRBJ2-3; size: few; D: NA
DNA: TGTGCCAGCAGCCATACCGGACAGGACTTTACCTACGAGCAGTACTTC; CDR3: CASSHTGQDFTYEQYF; V: TRBV11-2; J: TRBJ2-7; size: many; D: TRBD1
DNA: TGCAGCGTTGAAGATCAGGGTTGGGGCACTGAAGCTTTCTTT; CDR3: CSVEDQGWGTEAFF; V: TRBV29-1; J: TRBJ1-1; size: NA; D: NA
DNA: TGTGCCAGCAGGACTAGCGGGAGATACGAGCAGTACTTC; CDR3: CASRTSGRYEQYF; V: TRBV6-2/TRBV6-3; J: TRBJ2-7; size: many; D: TRBD2
DNA: TGTGCCAGCAGAAGGGGCGGGTACCCCACAGATACGCAGTATTTT; CDR3: CASRRGGYPTDTQYF; V: TRBV27; J: TRBJ2-3; size: many; D: NA
DNA: TGTGCCAGCAGCAGTCGGCTACTGGGAGGGACGAATGAGCAGTTCTTC; CDR3: CASSSRLLGGTNEQFF; V: TRBV13; J: TRBJ2-1; size: NA; D: TRBD2
DNA: TGTGCCAGCAGCTTGGGGGCGGAAACGGAAAAACTGTTTTTT; CDR3: CASSLGAETEKLFF; V: TRBV5-6; J: TRBJ1-4; size: NA; D: NA
DNA: TGCGCCAGCAGCCAAGTCGCCGGGACTGGTGTTGGGTCTAGCACAGATACGCAGTATTTT; CDR3: CASSQVAGTGVGSSTDTQYF; V: TRBV4-1; J: TRBJ2-3; size: few; D: NA
DNA: TGTGCCAGCAGTGACCTCGGGACTCTCGCCTACGAGCAGTACTTC; CDR3: CASSDLGTLAYEQYF; V: TRBV6-1; J: TRBJ2-7; size: many; D: NA
DNA: TGTGCCAGCAGTGAAACCTGGGAAGGGCAGTTCTATAGCAATCAGCCCCAGCATTTT; CDR3: CASSETWEGQFYSNQPQHF; V: TRBV2; J: TRBJ1-5; size: many; D: NA
DNA: TGTGCCAGCAGCGTAGATGGGGACATTCCTAGCACAGATACGCAGTATTTT; CDR3: CASSVDGDIPSTDTQYF; V: TRBV5-4; J: TRBJ2-3; size: NA; D: NA
DNA: TGTGCCAGCAGTGAATCAGCGGGAGGCGCCGGGGAGCTGTTTTTT; CDR3: CASSESAGGAGELFF; V: TRBV2; J: TRBJ2-2; size: many; D: TRBD2
DNA: TGTGCCAGCACCGATACCGGGACAGGACCCCGCTACGAGCAGTACTTC; CDR3: CASTDTGTGPRYEQYF; V: TRBV5-6; J: TRBJ2-7; size: many; D: TRBD1
DNA: TGTGCCAGCAGCGCGGACAGGGGAAATCAGCCCCAGCATTTT; CDR3: CASSADRGNQPQHF; V: TRBV7-2; J: TRBJ1-5; size: few; D: TRBD1
DNA: TGCGCCAGCAGCCAAGACACCGGGCCTCGCCGCGGCATTCAGTACTTC; CDR3: CASSQDTGPRRGIQYF; V: TRBV4-3; J: TRBJ2-4; size: NA; D: NA
DNA: TGTGCCAGCACCCCCAGGGTAGGGAGTCAAGAGACCCAGTACTTC; CDR3: CASTPRVGSQETQYF; V: TRBV7-9; J: TRBJ2-5; size: many; D: NA
DNA: TGTGCCAGCAGCTTAGGTCCCTCCGGAGGGGCAGATACGCAGTATTTT; CDR3: CASSLGPSGGADTQYF; V: TRBV7-2; J: TRBJ2-3; size: few; D: NA
DNA: TGTGCCAGCAGTGAACTAGCGAGGTCTAGCACAGATACGCAGTATTTT; CDR3: CASSELARSSTDTQYF; V: TRBV2; J: TRBJ2-3; size: many; D: NA
DNA: TGTGCCACGGCCTGGGGACGGAGGGCCTACGAGCAGTACTTC; CDR3: CATAWGRRAYEQYF; V: TRBV28; J: TRBJ2-7; size: NA; D: NA
DNA: TGCGCCAGCAGCCAAGGCCCCCCAGGTGGCACAGATACGCAGTATTTT; CDR3: CASSQGPPGGTDTQYF; V: TRBV4-3; J: TRBJ2-3; size: NA; D: NA
DNA: TGTGCCAGCAGCCGCGGACGGAACTACGAGCAGTACTTC; CDR3: CASSRGRNYEQYF; V: TRBV3-1; J: TRBJ2-7; size: many; D: NA
DNA: TGCGCCAGCAGCACACGGTCGAACACCGGGGAGCTGTTTTTT; CDR3: CASSTRSNTGELFF; V: TRBV5-1; J: TRBJ2-2; size: few; D: NA
DNA: TGTGCCAGCAGCGTAGGATGGACTAGCGGGAGGATTATCTCCTACGAGCAGTACTTC; CDR3: CASSVGWTSGRIISYEQYF; V: TRBV5-1; J: TRBJ2-7; size: NA; D: TRBD2
DNA: TGTGCCAGCAGCCAAGACGAGCACAGTCCGGAGACCCAGTACTTC; CDR3: CASSQDEHSPETQYF; V: TRBV4-2; J: TRBJ2-5; size: NA; D: NA
DNA: TGCAGTGCTAGATTCGCCCGACGGGACACCGGGGAGCTGTTTTTT; CDR3: CSARFARRDTGELFF; V: TRBV20-1; J: TRBJ2-2; size: few; D: NA
DNA: TGTGCCAGCAGCTTGGTGGCAGGGCTTCAGCCCCAGCATTTT; CDR3: CASSLVAGLQPQHF; V: TRBV5-8; J: TRBJ1-5; size: NA; D: NA
DNA: TGTGCCAGCCAACTAGCGGGAGGGAGGCTCGAGCAGTACTTC; CDR3: CASQLAGGRLEQYF; V: TRBV27; J: TRBJ2-7; size: once; D: TRBD2
DNA: TGTGCCAGCTCTAAGGACAGGGCTGACAATGAGCAGTTCTTC; CDR3: CASSKDRADNEQFF; V: TRBV18; J: TRBJ2-1; size: many; D: TRBD1
DNA: TGTGCCAGCAGTCGGAGCGGGAGCTCCTACAATGAGCAGTTCTTC; CDR3: CASSRSGSSYNEQFF; V: TRBV7-9; J: TRBJ2-1; size: many; D: TRBD2
DNA: TGCGCCAGCGGATTCACAGGGAGAAGGGCTGAAGCTTTCTTT; CDR3: CASGFTGRRAEAFF; V: TRBV4-3; J: TRBJ1-1; size: many; D: NA
DNA: TGTGCCAGCAGCTCGGAATGGATGTACGAGCAGTACTTC; CDR3: CASSSEWMYEQYF; V: TRBV5-6; J: TRBJ2-7; size: many; D: NA
DNA: TGTGCCTCCGGGGGACTAGCGGTTTACGAGCAGTACTTC; CDR3: CASGGLAVYEQYF; V: TRBV12-3/TRBV12-4; J: TRBJ2-7; size: many; D: TRBD2
DNA: TGTGCCAGCAGTCCTACCGGGACAGTACGCCAAGAGACCCAGTACTTC; CDR3: CASSPTGTVRQETQYF; V: TRBV28; J: TRBJ2-5; size: many; D: TRBD1
DNA: TGTGCCAGCAGCTTGGCGGCTGGGGATAATTCACCCCTCCACTTT; CDR3: CASSLAAGDNSPLHF; V: TRBV5-4; J: TRBJ1-6; size: NA; D: NA
DNA: TGTGCCAGCAGTTTCTCACACAGGGGGGGTGAGCAGTACTTC; CDR3: CASSFSHRGGEQYF; V: TRBV28; J: TRBJ2-7; size: many; D: NA
DNA: TGCAGTGCCCCGGGAGAGGGGACAGATACGCAGTATTTT; CDR3: CSAPGEGTDTQYF; V: TRBV20-1; J: TRBJ2-3; size: many; D: NA
DNA: TGCGCCAGCAGCTTGACGGGACAGGGCGCATACGAGCAGTACTTC; CDR3: CASSLTGQGAYEQYF; V: TRBV5-1; J: TRBJ2-7; size: few; D: TRBD1
DNA: TGCAGCGTTGAAAGAGACTCCTACGAGCAGTACTTC; CDR3: CSVERDSYEQYF; V: TRBV29-1; J: TRBJ2-7; size: many; D: NA
DNA: TGTGCCAGCAGTCTACTACAGCTCCACTCTGGAAACACCATATATTTT; CDR3: CASSLLQLHSGNTIYF; V: TRBV6-5; J: TRBJ1-3; size: NA; D: NA
DNA: TGCAGTGCTAGAGAAGACACGGGTCTGACCCAGCATTTT; CDR3: CSAREDTGLTQHF; V: TRBV20-1; J: TRBJ1-5; size: NA; D: NA